What follows is one T cell receptor beta chain and its context. Its target is not known. This was the immunoSEQ version 4 assay in survey mode. The table came from immunoSEQ multiplex PCR; TCRdb's copy has only in-frame clones and leaves some out. Here the sample spans 30,000 or so clones, about four fifths being singletons. The germline V gene encodes CDR1 SGHTA and CDR2 FQGNSA. Trimming stripped 2 bases from V and 4 bases from J, with 13 bases between. The CDR3 runs to 15 residues. The sample originates from a study of persistence of HIV-infected CD4 T cells. Study context: A median of around 8 years of suppressive ART preceded sampling. Study results and caveats: Antigen-responding cells were enriched for degenerate expanded CDR3beta sequences.

Cells were stimulated with CMV-infected fibroblast lysates at approximately 10 ug/mL. Sorted nonresponding memory CD4+ T cells were CD40L-negative, CD69-negative, CD45RO-high. Material: CD4+ T cells sorted from PBMCs after approximately 19-hour stimulation, obtained from a patient who received antiretroviral therapy. The clonotype comes from an adult man with HIV who was CMV-seropositive. The gene calls are TRBV7-2 and TRBJ2-3; D gene uncertain. CDR3 loop: CASSLRRPGADTQYF. The CDR3 nucleotides read TGTGCCAGCAGCTTAAGGCGTCCTGGAGCAGATACGCAGTATTTT.